The table lists the clone carrying this T cell receptor (beta chain) with a few counts. This CDR3 is 12 amino acids long. Looked up from germline, CDR1 is MNHEY and CDR2 is SMNVEV (reference sequence). Deletions cut 6 bases from V and 7 bases from J, with 7 bases between. MiXCR, run by TCRdb on the RT-PCR reads, gives a single entry per CDR3 protein. This sample has some 200,000 distinct CDR3 sequences, with 40% to 45% found just once. These data belong to a study of patients and donors after allogeneic stem cell transplantation. The sample was blood, either unsorted or a sorted T cell fraction (not recorded which). The sequence derives from a human donor who was either an allogeneic HSCT recipient or a stem cell or donor lymphocyte infusion donor (not recorded which). It is not recorded whose cells these are; they may come from a transplant donor. V usage is TRBV27 and J usage is TRBJ1-6, with unresolved D. The CDR3 is CASRIGNSPLHF. CDR3 sequence (DNA): TGTGCCAGCAGGATAGGAAATTCACCCCTCCACTTT.